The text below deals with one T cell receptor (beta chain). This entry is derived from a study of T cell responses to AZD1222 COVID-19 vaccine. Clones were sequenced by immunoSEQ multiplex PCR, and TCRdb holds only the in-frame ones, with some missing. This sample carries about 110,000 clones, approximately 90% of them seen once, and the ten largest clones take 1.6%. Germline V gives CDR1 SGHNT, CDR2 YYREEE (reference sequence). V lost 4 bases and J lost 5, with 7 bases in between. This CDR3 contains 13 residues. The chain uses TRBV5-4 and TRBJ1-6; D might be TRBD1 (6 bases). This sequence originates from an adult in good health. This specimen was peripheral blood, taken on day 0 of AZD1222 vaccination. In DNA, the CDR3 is TGTGCCAGCAGCCGGACAGATAATTCACCCCTCCACTTT. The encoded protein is CASSRTDNSPLHF.